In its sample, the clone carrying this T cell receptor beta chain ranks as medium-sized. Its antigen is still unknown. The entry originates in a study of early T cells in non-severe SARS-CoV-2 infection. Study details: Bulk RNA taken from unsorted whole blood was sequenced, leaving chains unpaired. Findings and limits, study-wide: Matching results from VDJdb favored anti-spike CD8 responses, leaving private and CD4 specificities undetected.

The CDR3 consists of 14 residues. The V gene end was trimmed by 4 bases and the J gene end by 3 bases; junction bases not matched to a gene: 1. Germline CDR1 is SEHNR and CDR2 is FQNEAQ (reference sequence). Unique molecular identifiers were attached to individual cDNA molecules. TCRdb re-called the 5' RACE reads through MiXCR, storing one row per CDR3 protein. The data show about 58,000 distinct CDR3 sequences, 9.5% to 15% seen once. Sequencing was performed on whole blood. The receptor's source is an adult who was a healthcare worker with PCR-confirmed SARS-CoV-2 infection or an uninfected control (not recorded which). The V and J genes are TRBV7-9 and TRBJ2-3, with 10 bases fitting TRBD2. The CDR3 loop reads CASSYSGGTDTQYF. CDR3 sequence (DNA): TGTGCCAGCAGCTATAGCGGGGGGACAGATACGCAGTATTTT.